This T cell receptor (beta chain) was retrieved from a study of T-cell memory formation after mild COVID-19. Study outcomes and limitations: CM and EM subsets held most contracting CD4+ clones; EMRA held CD8+ ones. The study found balanced CD4/CD8 in clones contracting day 15 to 85 and a CD4+ lean in later expanders.

A 5'RACE reaction primed in the constant segment made cDNA libraries of TCR alpha and TCR beta, and these carried sample barcodes and UMIs. One entry per CDR3 protein results from TCRdb running MiXCR on the 5' RACE reads. The sample yields hundreds of thousands of distinct CDR3 sequences, roughly 21% seen once. The V end was cut by 6 bases, the J end by 4 bases, with 22 bases between. The V gene's germline CDR1 is SGDLS and CDR2 YYNGEE. This CDR3 has 17 residues. There are a few counts of this clonotype. Its matching antigen is unknown. The chain couples TRBV9 to TRBJ2-2; maybe TRBD1 (9 bases). This sequence originates from an adult woman who had mild COVID-19 (a few samples of this study predate the infection). Cell type and time point are not known. Sequences were obtained from PBMCs or a T cell subset sorted from them (not recorded which). DNA of the CDR3: TGTGCCAGCAACCACGGGAGGGGGACAGGGTCCACCGGGGAGCTGTTTTTT. Its protein product is CASNHGRGTGSTGELFF.